The 13 T cell receptor beta chains in this list originate from one sample, sequenced in a study of shared clonotypes between healthy human individuals. Some clones are missing from TCRdb's copy, which holds only in-frame ones; the method was immunoSEQ multiplex PCR. Of around 2.5 million clones listed, 93% are singletons. The material sequenced was naive CD4+ T cells from PBMCs. Specified subset: CD45RA+ positively selected. The receptors shown here come from a man aged 18 to 35 in good health. Some clones in this sample may be carry-over from other donors' samples.

The chain uses TRBV9 and TRBJ2-1; 14 positions agree with TRBD2. After removal of 4 bases from V and 12 bases from J, the junction contained 12 bases not matched to a gene. The CDR3 has 16 residues. Germline V gives CDR1 SGDLS, CDR2 YYNGEE. This CDR3 is CASSPGTSGSGRGQFF. Here the CDR3 DNA reads TGTGCCAGCAGCCCAGGGACTAGCGGGAGCGGGCGAGGGCAGTTCTTC.

This CDR3 is CASSQGGLAGLTDTQYF. The DNA for the CDR3 is TGTGCCAGCAGCCAAGGAGGACTAGCGGGACTCACAGATACGCAGTATTTT. The rearrangement links TRBV14 to TRBJ2-3, with 12 positions matching TRBD2. This CDR3 has 17 amino acids. The V segment lost 1 base and the J segment 2 bases; nucleotides outside the gene matches: 4. Germline CDR1 reads SGHDN; CDR2 reads FVKESK.

The rearrangement joins TRBV6-1 to TRBJ2-1, with D unresolved. This CDR3 contains 14 residues. V lost 2 bases and J lost 9, with 14 bases in between. The germline gives CDR1 MNHNS, CDR2 SASEGT. For the CDR3, the DNA is TGTGCCAGCAGTGAACAAGCGATTAATTTTGAGCAGTTCTTC. This gives the protein CASSEQAINFEQFF.

The CDR3: CASIVRTEAFF. CDR3 bases: TGTGCCAGCATAGTGAGGACTGAAGCTTTCTTT. The J gene is TRBJ1-1, the V gene TRBV2; the D is unclear. The germline CDR1 and CDR2 sequences are SNHLY and FYNNEI. This CDR3 contains 11 residues. Trimming removed 7 bases at V and 5 bases at J, with 8 bases between.

CDR3 loop: CASSGRGTGMDTQYF. DNA of the CDR3: TGTGCCAGCAGCGGACGTGGGACAGGGATGGATACGCAGTATTTT. This chain connects TRBV9 to TRBJ2-3; 9 bases map to TRBD1. V trimming: 3 bases; J trimming: 6 bases; junction bases outside the gene matches: 8. This CDR3 has 15 amino acids. In germline, CDR1 is SGDLS, CDR2 YYNGEE.

Worth noting for this clone: Other DNA variants within this sample encode the same CDR3. V usage is TRBV25-1 and J usage is TRBJ1-4, with TRBD1 matching 7 bases. Germline V gives CDR1 MGHDK, CDR2 SYGVNS. There are 15 residues in the CDR3. The ends lost 3 bases at V and 0 bases at J; junction bases unmatched: 1. The CDR3 here is CASSETGPTNEKLFF. As DNA, the CDR3 is TGTGCCAGCAGTGAGACAGGGCCAACTAATGAAAAACTGTTTTTT.

This clone was recorded only once. The CDR3 DNA sequence: TGTGCCAGCAGCCCGTTCGTGGGGGGCGGAGAGACCCAGTACTTC. Protein: CASSPFVGGGETQYF. The chain couples TRBV7-8 to TRBJ2-5; D could derive from TRBD1 or TRBD2 (6 bases each). Germline CDR1 SGHVS, CDR2 FQNEAQ. There are 15 residues in the CDR3. With 5 bases removed from V and 4 bases from J, the gap between germline ends came to 17 bases.

J is TRBJ2-3 and V is TRBV7-3, with D possibly called TRBD1 or TRBD2 (5 bases each). V was cut by 2 bases and J by 6 bases, with 18 bases left in between. The germline V gene encodes CDR1 SGHTA and CDR2 FQGTGA. CDR3 size: 16 residues. The CDR3 region has the DNA TGTGCCAGCAGCTTAGGAGGAACGGGACGGGGCGATACGCAGTATTTT. As protein: CASSLGGTGRGDTQYF.

The rearrangement links TRBV2 to TRBJ1-5; 7 bases agree with TRBD1. CDR1 SNHLY and CDR2 FYNNEI come from the germline V gene. The CDR3 covers 15 residues. The V and J ends lost 6 bases and 5 bases, in that order; junction bases with no gene match: 10. The CDR3 DNA sequence: TGTGCCAGCAGCCGCGTTCGACAGGGTGATCAGCCCCAGCATTTT. Protein sequence: CASSRVRQGDQPQHF.

This chain links TRBV6-1 with TRBJ2-2; 8 bases agree with TRBD2. The V and J ends lost 8 bases and 6 bases, in that order; junction bases with no gene match: 11. Germline V gene lookup returns CDR1 MNHNS and CDR2 SASEGT. The CDR3 length is 15 residues. The CDR3 region has the DNA TGTGCCAGCGATCGGGGGGGAGGCAGGGCCGGGGAGCTGTTTTTT. Encoded protein: CASDRGGGRAGELFF.

This chain joins TRBV5-4 and TRBJ2-4; D gene uncertain. This CDR3 spans 14 amino acids. Germline-derived CDR1 and CDR2 are SGHNT and YYREEE (reference sequence). Trimming pared 0 bases from V and 3 bases from J, leaving 7 bases between. CDR3 DNA sequence: TGTGCCAGCAGCTTGGCCACGAGCAAAAACATTCAGTACTTC. It is translated as CASSLATSKNIQYF.

The J gene is TRBJ1-4, the V gene TRBV28, with 7 bases matching TRBD1. The CDR3 has 15 residues. Looked up from germline, CDR1 is MDHEN and CDR2 is SYDVKM. The V segment lost 3 bases and the J segment 1 base; nucleotides outside the gene matches: 2. This CDR3 reads CASSFNRGTNEKLFF. The CDR3 DNA follows: TGTGCCAGCAGTTTCAACAGGGGAACTAATGAAAAACTGTTTTTT.

Remarks on this clone: Other DNA sequences in this sample translate to the same CDR3. The chain has TRBV6-5 and TRBJ1-2; D is ambiguous. Trimming removed 2 bases from V and 2 bases from J, with 3 bases in between. CDR1 MNHEY and CDR2 SVGAGI come from the germline V gene. The CDR3 length is 12 residues. The CDR3 region has the DNA TGTGCCAGCAGTTACCGGAACTATGGCTACACCTTC. This translates into CASSYRNYGYTF.